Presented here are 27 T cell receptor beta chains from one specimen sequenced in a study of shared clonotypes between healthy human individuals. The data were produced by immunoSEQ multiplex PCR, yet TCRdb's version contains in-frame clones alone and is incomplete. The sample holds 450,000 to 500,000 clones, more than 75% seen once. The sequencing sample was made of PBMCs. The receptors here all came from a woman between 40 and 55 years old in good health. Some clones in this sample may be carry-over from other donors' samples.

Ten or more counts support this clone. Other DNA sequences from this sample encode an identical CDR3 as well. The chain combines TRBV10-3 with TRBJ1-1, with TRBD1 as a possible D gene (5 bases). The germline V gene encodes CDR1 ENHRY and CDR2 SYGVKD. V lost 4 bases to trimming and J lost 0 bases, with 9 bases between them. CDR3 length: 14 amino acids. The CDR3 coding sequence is TGTGCCATCAGTGGGGGCTGGCTGAACACTGAAGCTTTCTTT. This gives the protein CAISGGWLNTEAFF.

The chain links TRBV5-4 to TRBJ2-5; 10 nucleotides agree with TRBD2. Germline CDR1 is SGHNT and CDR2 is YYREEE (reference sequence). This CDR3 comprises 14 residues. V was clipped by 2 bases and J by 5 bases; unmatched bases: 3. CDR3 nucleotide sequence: TGTGCCAGCAGCTTTAGCGGGAGGTTGGAGACCCAGTACTTC. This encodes CASSFSGRLETQYF.

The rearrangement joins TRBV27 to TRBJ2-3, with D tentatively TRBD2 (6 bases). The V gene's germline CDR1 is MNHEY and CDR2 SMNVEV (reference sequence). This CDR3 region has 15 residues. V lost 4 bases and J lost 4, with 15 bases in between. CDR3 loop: CASSSPTRRPDTQYF. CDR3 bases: TGTGCCAGCAGTTCCCCGACTAGACGGCCAGATACGCAGTATTTT.

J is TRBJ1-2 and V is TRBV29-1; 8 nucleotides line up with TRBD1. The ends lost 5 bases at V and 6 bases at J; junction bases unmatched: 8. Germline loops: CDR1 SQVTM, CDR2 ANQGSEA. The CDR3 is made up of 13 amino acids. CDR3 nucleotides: TGCAGCGTTTCCGCAGGGGGCGCTAATGGCTACACCTTC. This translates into CSVSAGGANGYTF.

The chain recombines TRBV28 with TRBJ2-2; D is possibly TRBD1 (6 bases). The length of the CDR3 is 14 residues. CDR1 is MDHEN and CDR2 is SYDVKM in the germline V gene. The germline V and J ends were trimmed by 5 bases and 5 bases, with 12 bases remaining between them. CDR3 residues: CASSHRVRTGELFF. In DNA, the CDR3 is TGTGCCAGCAGTCACAGGGTTAGAACCGGGGAGCTGTTTTTT.

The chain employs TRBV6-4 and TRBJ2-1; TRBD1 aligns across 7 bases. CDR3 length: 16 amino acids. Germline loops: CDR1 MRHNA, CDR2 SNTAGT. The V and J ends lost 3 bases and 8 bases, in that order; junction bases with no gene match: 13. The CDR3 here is CASSESGIDRAYEQFF. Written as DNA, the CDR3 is TGTGCCAGCAGTGAATCGGGTATCGACAGGGCATATGAGCAGTTCTTC.

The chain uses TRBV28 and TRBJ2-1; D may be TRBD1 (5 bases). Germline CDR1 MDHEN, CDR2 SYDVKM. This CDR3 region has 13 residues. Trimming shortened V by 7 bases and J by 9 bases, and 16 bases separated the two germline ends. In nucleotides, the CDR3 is TGTGCCAGCACACTGGGGCAGGACGGTGAGCAGTTCTTC. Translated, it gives CASTLGQDGEQFF. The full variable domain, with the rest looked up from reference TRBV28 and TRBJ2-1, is DVKVTQSSRYLVKRTGEKVFLECVQDMDHENMFWYRQDPGLGLRLIYFSYDVKMKEKGDIPEGYSVSREKKERFSLILESASTNQTSMYLCASTLGQDGEQFFGPGTRLTVL.

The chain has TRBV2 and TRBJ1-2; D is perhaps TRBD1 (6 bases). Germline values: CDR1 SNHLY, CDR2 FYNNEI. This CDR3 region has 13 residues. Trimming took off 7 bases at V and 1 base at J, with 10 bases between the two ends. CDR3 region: CASNHRVNYGYTF. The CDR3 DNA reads TGTGCCAGCAACCACAGGGTTAACTATGGCTACACCTTC.

This CDR3 is CASSRQGRNQPQHF. In nucleotides, the CDR3 is TGTGCCAGCAGTAGACAGGGGCGCAATCAGCCCCAGCATTTT. V usage is TRBV2 and J usage is TRBJ1-5, with 8 bases lining up with TRBD1. Germline V CDR1 and CDR2: SNHLY, FYNNEI. V dropped 5 bases and J dropped 2; count of bases not matched to a gene: 2. The CDR3 covers 14 residues. Using reference TRBV2 and TRBJ1-5 for the parts outside the CDR3, the full variable domain is EPEVTQTPSHQVTQMGQEVILRCVPISNHLYFYWYRQILGQKVEFLVSFYNNEISEKSEIFDDQFSVERPDGSNFTLKIRSTKLEDSAMYFCASSRQGRNQPQHFGDGTRLSIL.

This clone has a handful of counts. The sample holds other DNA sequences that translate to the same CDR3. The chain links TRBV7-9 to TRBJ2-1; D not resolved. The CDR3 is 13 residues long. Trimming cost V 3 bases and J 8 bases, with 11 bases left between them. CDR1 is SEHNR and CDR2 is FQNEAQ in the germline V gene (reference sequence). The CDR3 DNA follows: TGTGCCAGCAGCTTTCGACATGGCCATGAGCAGTTCTTC. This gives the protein CASSFRHGHEQFF.

Written as DNA, the CDR3 is TGTGCCACCGCCCGGGGGCTAGCGGTTTACAATGAGCAGTTCTTC. It is translated as CATARGLAVYNEQFF. The chain couples TRBV27 to TRBJ2-1; possible D gene TRBD2, 7 bases. Trimming stripped 10 bases from V and 4 bases from J, with 20 bases between. The CDR3 consists of 15 residues. Germline V gene sequence: CDR1 MNHEY, CDR2 SMNVEV (reference sequence).

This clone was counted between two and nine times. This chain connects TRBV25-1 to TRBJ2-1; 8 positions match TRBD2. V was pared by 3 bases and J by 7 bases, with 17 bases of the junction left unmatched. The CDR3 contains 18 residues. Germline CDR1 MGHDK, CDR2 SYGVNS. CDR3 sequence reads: CASSEGRTGGPSGNEQFF. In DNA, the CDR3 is TGTGCCAGCAGTGAGGGCAGGACGGGAGGGCCGAGTGGAAATGAGCAGTTCTTC.

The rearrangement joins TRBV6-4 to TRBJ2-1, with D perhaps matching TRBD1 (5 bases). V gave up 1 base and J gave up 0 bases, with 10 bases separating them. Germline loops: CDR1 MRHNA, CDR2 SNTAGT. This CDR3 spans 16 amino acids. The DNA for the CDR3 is TGTGCCAGCAGTGACTGGGCAGACAGCTCCTACAATGAGCAGTTCTTC. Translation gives CASSDWADSSYNEQFF.

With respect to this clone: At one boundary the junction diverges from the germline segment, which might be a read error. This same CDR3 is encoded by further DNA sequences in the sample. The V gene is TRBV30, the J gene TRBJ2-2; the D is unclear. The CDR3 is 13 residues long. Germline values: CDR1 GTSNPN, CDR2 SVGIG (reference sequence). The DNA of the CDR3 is TGTGCCTGGAGTGTTTGGGGTACCGGAGAGCTGTTTTTT. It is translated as CAWSVWGTGELFF.

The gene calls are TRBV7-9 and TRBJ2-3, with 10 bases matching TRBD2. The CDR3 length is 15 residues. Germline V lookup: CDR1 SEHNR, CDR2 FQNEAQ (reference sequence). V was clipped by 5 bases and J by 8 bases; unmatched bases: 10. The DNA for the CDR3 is TGTGCCAGCAGCCAAGCGGGAGGGCCCGAAGGTACGCAGTATTTT. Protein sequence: CASSQAGGPEGTQYF.

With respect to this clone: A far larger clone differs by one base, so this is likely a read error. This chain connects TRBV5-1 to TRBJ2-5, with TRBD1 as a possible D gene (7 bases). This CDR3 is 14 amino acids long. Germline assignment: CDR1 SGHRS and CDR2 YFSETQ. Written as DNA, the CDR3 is TGCGCCGGCAGCTTGGGGGGACAGAAAGAGACCCAGTACTTC. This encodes CAGSLGGQKETQYF. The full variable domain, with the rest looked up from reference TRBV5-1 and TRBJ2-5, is KAGVTQTPRYLIKTRGQQVTLSCSPISGHRSVSWYQQTPGQGLQFLFEYFSETQRNKGNFPGRFSGRQFSNSRSEMNVSTLELGDSALYLCAGSLGGQKETQYFGPGTRLLVL.

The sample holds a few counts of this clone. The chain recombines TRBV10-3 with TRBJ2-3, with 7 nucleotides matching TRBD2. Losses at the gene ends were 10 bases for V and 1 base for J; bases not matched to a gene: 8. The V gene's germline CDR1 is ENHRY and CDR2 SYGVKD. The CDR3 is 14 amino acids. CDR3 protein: CATWEGPGTDTQYF. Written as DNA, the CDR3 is TGTGCCACCTGGGAGGGCCCAGGCACAGATACGCAGTATTTT.

The CDR3 region is CSVEDPERRSSYNEQFF. Here the CDR3 DNA reads TGCAGCGTTGAAGATCCCGAGCGAAGAAGCTCCTACAATGAGCAGTTCTTC. The rearrangement uses TRBV29-1 and TRBJ2-1; D is unresolved. The CDR3 is 17 residues long. Trimming stripped 0 bases from V and 0 bases from J, with 15 bases between. Germline CDR1 reads SQVTM; CDR2 reads ANQGSEA.

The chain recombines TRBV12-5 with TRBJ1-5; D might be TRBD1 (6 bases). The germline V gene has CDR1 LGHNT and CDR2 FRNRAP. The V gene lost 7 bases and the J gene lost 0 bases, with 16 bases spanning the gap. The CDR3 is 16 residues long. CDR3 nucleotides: TGTGCTAGTGCCAGACAAGGAGGGGGTAGCAATCAGCCCCAGCATTTT. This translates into CASARQGGGSNQPQHF. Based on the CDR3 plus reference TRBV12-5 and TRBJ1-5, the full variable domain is DARVTQTPRHKVTEMGQEVTMRCQPILGHNTVFWYRQTMMQGLELLAYFRNRAPLDDSGMPKDRFSAEMPDATLATLKIQPSEPRDSAVYFCASARQGGGSNQPQHFGDGTRLSIL.

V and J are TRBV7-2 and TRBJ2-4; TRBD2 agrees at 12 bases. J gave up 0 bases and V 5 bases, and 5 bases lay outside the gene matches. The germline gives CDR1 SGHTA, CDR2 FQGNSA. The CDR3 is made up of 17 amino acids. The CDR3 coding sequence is TGTGCCAGCAGCCCCCGGACTAGCGGGGTAGCCAAAAACATTCAGTACTTC. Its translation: CASSPRTSGVAKNIQYF.

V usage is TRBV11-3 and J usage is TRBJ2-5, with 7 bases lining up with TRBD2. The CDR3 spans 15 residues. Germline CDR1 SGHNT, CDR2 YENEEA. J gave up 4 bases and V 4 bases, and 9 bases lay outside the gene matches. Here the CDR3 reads CASSWGLKETETQYF. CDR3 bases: TGTGCCAGCAGCTGGGGACTAAAGGAGACAGAGACCCAGTACTTC.

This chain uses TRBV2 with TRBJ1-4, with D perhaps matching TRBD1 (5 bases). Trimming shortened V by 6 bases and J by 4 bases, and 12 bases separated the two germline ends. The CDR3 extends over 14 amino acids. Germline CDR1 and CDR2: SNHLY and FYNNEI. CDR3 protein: CASRWGRRNEKLFF. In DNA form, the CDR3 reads TGTGCCAGCAGGTGGGGCAGACGTAATGAAAAACTGTTTTTT.

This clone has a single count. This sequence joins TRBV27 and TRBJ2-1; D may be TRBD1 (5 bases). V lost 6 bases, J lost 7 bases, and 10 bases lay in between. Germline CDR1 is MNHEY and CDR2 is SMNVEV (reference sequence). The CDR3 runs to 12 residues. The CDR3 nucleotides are TGTGCCAGCAGAAGAGACAGTAATGAGCAGTTCTTC. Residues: CASRRDSNEQFF.

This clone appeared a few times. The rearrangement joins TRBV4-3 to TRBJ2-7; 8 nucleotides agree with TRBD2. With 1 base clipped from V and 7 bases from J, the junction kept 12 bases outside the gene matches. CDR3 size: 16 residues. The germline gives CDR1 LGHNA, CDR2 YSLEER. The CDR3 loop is CASSQGGSGSSGEQYF. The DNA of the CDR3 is TGCGCCAGCAGCCAAGGGGGGAGCGGGAGCTCTGGGGAGCAGTACTTC.

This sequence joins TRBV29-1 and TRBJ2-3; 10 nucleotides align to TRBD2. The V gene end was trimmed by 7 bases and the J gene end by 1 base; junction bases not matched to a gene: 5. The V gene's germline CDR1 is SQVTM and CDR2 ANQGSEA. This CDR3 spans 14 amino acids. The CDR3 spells CSATSGVGTDTQYF. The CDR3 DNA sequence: TGCAGCGCAACTAGCGGGGTAGGCACAGATACGCAGTATTTT.

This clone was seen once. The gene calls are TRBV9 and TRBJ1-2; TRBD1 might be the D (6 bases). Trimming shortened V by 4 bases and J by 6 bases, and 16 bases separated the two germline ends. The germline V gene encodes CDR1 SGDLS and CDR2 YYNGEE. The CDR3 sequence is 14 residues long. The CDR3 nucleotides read TGTGCCAGCAGCCCCCGGGGAGGGGGGAATGGCTACACCTTC. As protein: CASSPRGGGNGYTF.

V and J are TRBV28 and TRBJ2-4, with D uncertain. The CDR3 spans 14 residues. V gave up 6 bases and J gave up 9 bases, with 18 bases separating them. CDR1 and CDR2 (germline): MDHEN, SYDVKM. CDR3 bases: TGTGCCAGCAGCCGGCCAACTGGAAAGTTCATTCAGTACTTC. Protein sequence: CASSRPTGKFIQYF.